The clone carrying this T cell receptor beta chain has only a few counts. No antigen is known for it. The record originates from a study of blood T cells in healthy people across ages. The CDR3 covers 13 residues. V gave up 0 bases and J gave up 4 bases, with 6 bases separating them. CDR1 and CDR2 from the germline V gene are SGHAT and FQNNGV. General study results and limits: Higher diversity, along with more naive CD4+ cells, distinguished long-lived donors from aged donors.

A sample-barcoded 5' primer and a J-beta primer mix were used in a second PCR of roughly 7 to 11 cycles. TCRdb ran MiXCR on the 5' RACE reads and lists one entry per CDR3 protein. The data hold approximately 1,700,000 distinct CDR3 sequences, with roughly two fifths observed a single time. This chain uses TRBV11-2 with TRBJ1-1; D unresolved. The specimen sequenced was blood. The sequence came from a human donor in good health. The chain's CDR3 is CASSLDTGTEAFF. The CDR3 bases are TGTGCCAGCAGCTTAGATACGGGCACTGAAGCTTTCTTT.